This TCR beta chain was sequenced in a study of OX40 agonist ivuxolimab in advanced cancers. Researchers took blood at baseline, on cycle 4 day 1, and on cycle 7 day 1. Method: immunoSEQ multiplex PCR; TCRdb's copy keeps in-frame clones and lacks some. The data hold roughly 30,000 clones, with 84% observed a single time. The receptor comes from an adult with an advanced solid tumor such as melanoma, head and neck, liver or kidney cancer. Material: CD4+ or CD8+ T cells sorted from blood, obtained in a trial of the OX40 agonist ivuxolimab.

In DNA, the CDR3 is TGCGCCAGCCGGCTTGGTCCCGATTCCTCTGGGGCCAACGTCCTGACTTTC. Translated, it gives CASRLGPDSSGANVLTF. The chain combines TRBV5-1 with TRBJ2-6; D remains ambiguous. Germline values: CDR1 SGHRS, CDR2 YFSETQ. The germline V and J ends were trimmed by 7 bases and 0 bases, with 17 bases remaining between them. The CDR3 extends over 17 amino acids.